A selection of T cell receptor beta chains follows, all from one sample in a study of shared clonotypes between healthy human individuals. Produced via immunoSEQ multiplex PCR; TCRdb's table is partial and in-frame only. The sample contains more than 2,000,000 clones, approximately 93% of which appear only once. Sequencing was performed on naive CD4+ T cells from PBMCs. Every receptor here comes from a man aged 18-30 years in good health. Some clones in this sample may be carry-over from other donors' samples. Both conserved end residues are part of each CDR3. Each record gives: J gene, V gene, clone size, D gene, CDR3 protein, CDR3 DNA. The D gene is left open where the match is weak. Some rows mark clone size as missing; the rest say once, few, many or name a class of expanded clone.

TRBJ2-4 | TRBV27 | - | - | CASSEGRGTRVTKNIQYF | TGTGCCAGCAGTGAGGGGCGCGGGACGAGGGTAACCAAAAACATTCAGTACTTC
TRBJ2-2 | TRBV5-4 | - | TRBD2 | CASSLGSSGRTGELFF | TGTGCCAGCAGCTTGGGGTCTAGCGGGAGGACCGGGGAGCTGTTTTTT
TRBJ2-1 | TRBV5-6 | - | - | CASSLRGIVVEQFF | TGTGCCAGCAGCTTGAGGGGGATTGTGGTTGAGCAGTTCTTC
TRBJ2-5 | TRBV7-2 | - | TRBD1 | CASSLRHGTGDRETQYF | TGTGCCAGCAGCTTACGCCACGGGACAGGGGACCGAGAGACCCAGTACTTC
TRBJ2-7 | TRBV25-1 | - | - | CASSDPQRKSYEQYF | TGTGCCAGCAGTGATCCCCAGCGGAAATCCTACGAGCAGTACTTC
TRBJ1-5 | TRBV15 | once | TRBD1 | CATSRDPGTGPSNQPQHF | TGTGCCACCAGCAGAGATCCCGGGACAGGGCCCAGTAATCAGCCCCAGCATTTT
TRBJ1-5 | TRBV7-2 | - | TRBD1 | CASSETGDRNQPQHF | TGTGCCAGCAGCGAGACAGGGGATCGCAATCAGCCCCAGCATTTT
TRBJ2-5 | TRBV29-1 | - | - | CSVEAGETQYF | TGCAGCGTTGAAGCAGGAGAGACCCAGTACTTC
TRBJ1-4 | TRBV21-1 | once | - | CANYLHGTGWGEDEKLFF | TGTGCCAACTACCTTCATGGGACAGGGTGGGGGGAAGATGAAAAACTGTTTTTT
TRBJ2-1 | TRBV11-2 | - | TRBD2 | CASSSGLAEYNEQFF | TGTGCCAGCAGCTCCGGACTAGCGGAATACAATGAGCAGTTCTTC
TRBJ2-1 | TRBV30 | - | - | CAWSLGWAGEQFF | TGTGCCTGGAGTCTTGGCTGGGCGGGAGAGCAGTTCTTC
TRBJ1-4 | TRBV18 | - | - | CASSPDRTTNEKLFF | TGTGCCAGCTCCCCTGACCGGACAACTAATGAAAAACTGTTTTTT
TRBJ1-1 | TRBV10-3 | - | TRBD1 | CAISGTDRANTEAFF | TGTGCCATCAGTGGAACGGACAGGGCGAATACTGAAGCTTTCTTT
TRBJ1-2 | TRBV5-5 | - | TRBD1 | CASSLQGANYGYTF | TGTGCCAGCAGCTTACAGGGGGCAAACTATGGCTACACCTTC
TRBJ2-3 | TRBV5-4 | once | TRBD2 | CASSQVAGPSTDTQYF | TGTGCCAGCAGCCAAGTAGCGGGACCTAGCACAGATACGCAGTATTTT
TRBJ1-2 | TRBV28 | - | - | CASSPRVGRKPGGYTF | TGTGCCAGCAGTCCGCGGGTGGGACGTAAACCGGGAGGCTACACCTTC
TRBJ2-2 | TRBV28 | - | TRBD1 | CASRPQGSTGELFF | TGTGCCAGCAGGCCACAGGGGTCCACCGGGGAGCTGTTTTTT
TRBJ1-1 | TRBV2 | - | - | CASSDIPQGYTEAFF | TGTGCCAGCAGTGATATCCCCCAGGGGTACACTGAAGCTTTCTTT
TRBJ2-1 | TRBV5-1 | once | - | CASSSRRDGNYNEQFF | TGCGCCAGCAGCTCTCGGAGGGACGGGAACTACAATGAGCAGTTCTTC
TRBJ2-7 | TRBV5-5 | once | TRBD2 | CASSSGGYYEQYF | TGTGCCAGCAGCTCGGGGGGTTACTACGAGCAGTACTTC
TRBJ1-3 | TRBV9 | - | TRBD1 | CASSVTDRGVGNTIYF | TGTGCCAGCAGCGTCACAGACAGGGGGGTTGGAAACACCATATATTTT
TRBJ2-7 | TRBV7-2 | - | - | CASSSASWGLEQYF | TGTGCCAGCAGCTCGGCCTCGTGGGGTCTCGAGCAGTACTTC